Each of the 32 T cell receptor beta chains below was sequenced from the same sample in a study of T cell responses to AZD1222 COVID-19 vaccine. The table came from immunoSEQ multiplex PCR; TCRdb's copy has only in-frame clones and leaves some out. The table lists about 120,000 clones, 70% to 90% of them singletons, with under 2% in the top ten. The sequences come from peripheral blood, collected on day 0 of AZD1222 vaccination. The receptors shown here come from an adult in good health.

The chain has TRBV25-1 and TRBJ2-4, with TRBD1 as a possible D gene (5 bases). This CDR3 contains 15 residues. Germline CDR1 is MGHDK and CDR2 is SYGVNS. V dropped 1 base and J dropped 5 bases, with 12 bases sitting between them. CDR3 amino acids: CASSEWGQEQNIQYF. The CDR3 bases are TGTGCCAGCAGTGAATGGGGCCAGGAGCAAAACATTCAGTACTTC.

This rearrangement joins TRBV30 to TRBJ1-1; D call uncertain. V lost 2 bases and J lost 0, with 7 bases in between. There are 13 residues in the CDR3. CDR1 is GTSNPN and CDR2 is SVGIG in the germline V gene (reference sequence). The CDR3 is CAWSSGMNTEAFF. The CDR3 DNA follows: TGTGCCTGGAGTAGTGGCATGAACACTGAAGCTTTCTTT.

V gene TRBV7-3 combines with J gene TRBJ1-1; D may be TRBD1 (5 bases). CDR1 SGHTA and CDR2 FQGTGA come from the germline V gene. The ends were cut back, 4 bases at V and 8 bases at J, with 14 bases in the middle. This CDR3 has 13 residues. The CDR3 DNA follows: TGTGCCAGCAGCTACCAGGGCGCGGCGGAAGCTTTCTTT. Its translation: CASSYQGAAEAFF.

The rearrangement uses TRBV7-9 and TRBJ1-4; D not resolved. V was clipped by 3 bases and J by 8 bases, with 19 bases between them. Germline values: CDR1 SEHNR, CDR2 FQNEAQ (reference sequence). The CDR3 has 16 residues. CDR3 nucleotides: TGTGCCAGCAGCTTCGGGGATTCAAGGAAAGGAGAAAAACTGTTTTTT. Translation gives CASSFGDSRKGEKLFF.

Here the CDR3 reads CASSALPGAGDRYTF. CDR3 in DNA: TGTGCCAGCAGCGCGCTACCAGGGGCTGGGGATCGCTACACCTTC. The V and J genes are TRBV7-2 and TRBJ1-2, with a tentative D call TRBD1 (6 bases). Germline loops: CDR1 SGHTA, CDR2 FQGNSA. This CDR3 contains 15 residues. The V and J ends lost 5 bases and 9 bases respectively, with 22 bases between them. Full variable domain (remainder filled in from reference TRBV7-2 and TRBJ1-2): GAGVSQSPSNKVTEKGKDVELRCDPISGHTALYWYRQSLGQGLEFLIYFQGNSAPDKSGLPSDRFSAERTGGSVSTLTIQRTQQEDSAVYLCASSALPGAGDRYTFGSGTRLTVV.

V is TRBV19 and J is TRBJ1-2; D is possibly TRBD1 (5 bases). Germline loops: CDR1 LNHDA, CDR2 SQIVND (reference sequence). The CDR3 is made up of 13 amino acids. Between the trimmed V and J ends, which lost 4 bases and 8 bases, there was a span of 14 bases. The CDR3 DNA reads as TGTGCCAGTAGTAGGGGCCAGGCTACCGGCTACACCTTC. Encoded protein: CASSRGQATGYTF.

This chain uses TRBV10-3 with TRBJ2-5; D possibly corresponds to TRBD2 (6 bases). The length of the CDR3 is 15 residues. CDR1 ENHRY and CDR2 SYGVKD come from the germline V gene. V was cut by 3 bases and J by 5 bases, with 16 bases left in between. In DNA form, the CDR3 reads TGTGCCATCAGTGACCCGAAAGGGGCGGGGGAGACCCAGTACTTC. Translating it yields CAISDPKGAGETQYF.

This clone was observed once. The rearrangement joins TRBV3-1 (or the pseudogene TRBV3-2) to TRBJ2-1; 8 positions match TRBD2. Germline values: CDR1 LGHDT, CDR2 YNNKEL (reference sequence). After removal of 1 base from V and 0 bases from J, the junction contained 8 bases not matched to a gene. The CDR3 length is 18 residues. The CDR3 sequence: CASSQVGLVQSSYNEQFF. Here the CDR3 DNA reads TGTGCCAGCAGCCAAGTGGGACTAGTCCAGAGCTCCTACAATGAGCAGTTCTTC.

This rearrangement joins TRBV2 to TRBJ2-7; D might be TRBD1 (6 bases). Per germline, CDR1 SNHLY and CDR2 FYNNEI. The length of the CDR3 is 14 residues. V lost 4 bases and J lost 4, with 14 bases in between. For the CDR3, the DNA is TGTGCCAGCAGTGCCGGGACAATCTCGTACGAGCAGTACTTC. It encodes CASSAGTISYEQYF.

The gene calls are TRBV4-3 and TRBJ2-1; TRBD2 agrees at 10 bases. There are 17 residues in the CDR3. With 0 bases clipped from V and 7 bases from J, the junction kept 9 bases outside the gene matches. Per the germline V gene, CDR1 is LGHNA and CDR2 is YSLEER. The CDR3 spells CASSQDVAAGGRNEQFF. CDR3 sequence (DNA): TGCGCCAGCAGCCAAGACGTCGCAGCGGGAGGGCGTAATGAGCAGTTCTTC.

This chain uses TRBV15 with TRBJ2-1, with 10 bases lining up with TRBD2. This CDR3 region has 15 residues. V lost 2 bases to trimming and J lost 4 bases; unmatched junction nucleotides: 2. Germline V gene data show CDR1 as LNHNV and CDR2 as YYDKDF (reference sequence). CDR3 nucleotide sequence: TGTGCCACCAGCAGATTACTAGCGGGGTACAATGAGCAGTTCTTC. Translation gives CATSRLLAGYNEQFF.

V and J are TRBV27 and TRBJ2-1; the D is unclear. This CDR3 spans 16 amino acids. V lost 6 bases, J lost 3 bases, and 18 bases lay in between. From germline, CDR1 is MNHEY and CDR2 SMNVEV (reference sequence). The CDR3: CASSLGQALYYNEQFF. The CDR3 DNA is TGTGCCAGCAGCTTGGGCCAAGCCCTATACTACAATGAGCAGTTCTTC.

The rearrangement joins TRBV11-2 to TRBJ1-2; possible D gene TRBD1, 6 bases. This CDR3 is 15 amino acids long. CDR1 is SGHAT and CDR2 is FQNNGV in the germline V gene. Trimming left V 0 bases short and J 8 bases short, with 16 bases between. The CDR3 region has the DNA TGTGCCAGCAGCTTAGACCCCGCAGGGGTGGGCGGCTACACCTTC. It specifies CASSLDPAGVGGYTF.

The rearrangement links TRBV7-2 to TRBJ2-1; 7 positions match TRBD2. The CDR3 spans 15 residues. J gave up 8 bases and V 0 bases, and 7 bases lay outside the gene matches. Per the germline V gene, CDR1 is SGHTA and CDR2 is FQGNSA. This chain's CDR3 is CASSLAGGPVYEQFF. CDR3 in DNA: TGTGCCAGCAGCTTAGCGGGAGGGCCAGTCTATGAGCAGTTCTTC.

This clone is a singleton in its sample. V gene TRBV9 combines with J gene TRBJ2-7; D unclear. The V gene lost 0 bases and the J gene lost 3 bases, with 7 bases spanning the gap. The CDR3 spans 13 residues. CDR1 and CDR2 from the germline V gene are SGDLS and YYNGEE. CDR3 sequence (DNA): TGTGCCAGCAGCGTAGCGGAACACTACGAGCAGTACTTC. Residues: CASSVAEHYEQYF.

The chain links TRBV28 to TRBJ2-7; D uncertain. The CDR3 sequence is 14 residues long. V was trimmed by 7 bases and J by 3 bases, leaving 16 bases between them. CDR1 MDHEN and CDR2 SYDVKM come from the germline V gene. CDR3 bases: TGTGCCAGCATCCCCGGCGGTAGCTTCTACGAGCAGTACTTC. Protein product: CASIPGGSFYEQYF. Drawing the rest from reference TRBV28 and TRBJ2-7, the complete variable domain is DVKVTQSSRYLVKRTGEKVFLECVQDMDHENMFWYRQDPGLGLRLIYFSYDVKMKEKGDIPEGYSVSREKKERFSLILESASTNQTSMYLCASIPGGSFYEQYFGPGTRLTVT.

The V and J genes are TRBV28 and TRBJ1-4; 8 bases match TRBD1. This CDR3 is 16 amino acids long. Trimming took 3 bases from V and 5 from J; bases not matched to a gene: 8. CDR1 and CDR2 (germline): MDHEN, SYDVKM. The CDR3 sequence: CASSLGYGTGNEKLFF. Here the CDR3 DNA reads TGTGCCAGCAGTTTGGGGTACGGGACAGGCAATGAAAAACTGTTTTTT.

This sequence joins TRBV3-1 (or the pseudogene TRBV3-2) and TRBJ2-5; 8 bases are shared with TRBD2. Per the germline V gene, CDR1 is LGHDT and CDR2 is YNNKEL (reference sequence). The CDR3 has 20 residues. The trim removed 0 bases at V and 0 bases at J, leaving 15 bases unmatched. CDR3 sequence: CASSQEFIVRLAGNQETQYF. Written as DNA, the CDR3 is TGTGCCAGCAGCCAAGAATTTATCGTAAGGCTAGCGGGTAACCAAGAGACCCAGTACTTC.

V is TRBV5-1 and J is TRBJ2-5, with a tentative D call TRBD2 (6 bases). Germline V gene sequence: CDR1 SGHRS, CDR2 YFSETQ. This CDR3 has 14 amino acids. V dropped 5 bases and J dropped 5 bases, with 16 bases sitting between them. The CDR3 reads CASSAQGGGETQYF. In DNA, the CDR3 is TGCGCCAGCAGTGCCCAGGGTGGAGGGGAGACCCAGTACTTC.

The chain couples TRBV6-1 to TRBJ1-1; a possible D gene is TRBD1 (6 bases). Trimming left V 2 bases short and J 3 bases short, with 16 bases between. CDR3 size: 16 residues. Per germline, CDR1 MNHNS and CDR2 SASEGT. CDR3 in DNA: TGTGCCAGCAGTGAACTCTCGGGGTCAGGGGACACTGAAGCTTTCTTT. Encoded protein: CASSELSGSGDTEAFF.

The rearrangement joins TRBV29-1 to TRBJ1-2; D uncertain. CDR3 length equals 13 residues. CDR1 SQVTM and CDR2 ANQGSEA come from the germline V gene. V was trimmed by 5 bases and J by 4 bases, leaving 14 bases between them. CDR3 in amino acids: CSVRISLGYGYTF. The CDR3 DNA reads as TGCAGCGTTCGGATCTCCCTGGGCTATGGCTACACCTTC.

The chain carries TRBV5-3 and TRBJ2-5, with 7 bases matching TRBD1. TRBV5-3 qualifies as an ORF whose function is uncertain. The length of the CDR3 is 15 residues. Losses at the gene ends were 4 bases for V and 1 base for J; bases not matched to a gene: 7. The CDR3 DNA reads as TGTGCCAGAAGCGTTGGACAGGAGATCCAAGAGACCCAGTACTTC. As protein: CARSVGQEIQETQYF.

This chain joins TRBV15 and TRBJ1-1, with a weak D call TRBD1 (5 bases). Germline-derived CDR1 and CDR2 are LNHNV and YYDKDF (reference sequence). V gave up 0 bases and J gave up 0 bases, with 8 bases separating them. This CDR3 is built from 15 residues. CDR3 sequence reads: CATSRDGRVNTEAFF. The CDR3 bases are TGTGCCACCAGCAGAGATGGCAGGGTGAACACTGAAGCTTTCTTT.

This chain's CDR3 is CASSVGSDTQYF. In DNA, the CDR3 is TGTGCCAGCAGCGTAGGGTCGGATACGCAGTATTTT. The rearrangement joins TRBV9 to TRBJ2-3; D not resolved. The germline CDR1 and CDR2 sequences are SGDLS and YYNGEE. The ends were cut back, 0 bases at V and 6 bases at J, with 5 bases in the middle. This CDR3 region has 12 residues.

Comment on this clone: The sample holds other DNA sequences that translate to the same CDR3. CDR3 coding DNA: TGCGCCAGCAGCCAAAACACCGGGGAGCTGTTTTTT. Its protein product is CASSQNTGELFF. The chain joins TRBV4-1 to TRBJ2-2; D gene ambiguous. This CDR3 is built from 12 residues. The V and J ends lost 2 bases and 2 bases respectively, with 0 bases between them. CDR1 and CDR2 (germline): MGHRA, YSYEKL.

This chain uses TRBV4-2 with TRBJ1-5; 8 bases fit TRBD1. V was pared by 3 bases and J by 7 bases, with 20 bases of the junction left unmatched. CDR1 is LGHNA and CDR2 is YNFKEQ in the germline V gene. This CDR3 has 19 amino acids. CDR3 loop: CASSHHANADRGWEQPQHF. Written as DNA, the CDR3 is TGTGCCAGCAGCCACCATGCCAACGCCGACAGGGGCTGGGAACAGCCCCAGCATTTT.

V is TRBV27 and J is TRBJ2-7, with TRBD1 matching over 7 bases. Germline lookup yields CDR1 MNHEY and CDR2 SMNVEV (reference sequence). With 6 bases clipped from V and 3 bases from J, the junction kept 11 bases outside the gene matches. This CDR3 contains 15 residues. The CDR3 spells CASRGVTGSFYEQYF. CDR3 coding DNA: TGTGCCAGCAGGGGCGTGACAGGGAGTTTCTACGAGCAGTACTTC.

The chain links TRBV13 to TRBJ1-4; D is uncertain. Trimming left V 5 bases short and J 0 bases short, with 10 bases between. The germline CDR1 and CDR2 sequences are PRHDT and FYEKMQ (reference sequence). This CDR3 has 15 residues. The CDR3 here is CASSPKGSTNEKLFF. Here the CDR3 DNA reads TGTGCCAGCAGCCCAAAGGGTTCAACTAATGAAAAACTGTTTTTT. The full variable domain, its missing parts supplied by reference TRBV13 and TRBJ1-4, is AAGVIQSPRHLIKEKRETATLKCYPIPRHDTVYWYQQGPGQDPQFLISFYEKMQSDKGSIPDRFSAQQFSDYHSELNMSSLELGDSALYFCASSPKGSTNEKLFFGSGTQLSVL.

The chain links TRBV7-2 to TRBJ1-6, with 7 bases matching TRBD1. The CDR3 is made up of 16 amino acids. Germline values: CDR1 SGHTA, CDR2 FQGNSA. The J segment lost 4 bases and the V segment lost 7 bases, leaving 10 bases of the junction unmatched. The CDR3 sequence is CASKRVQGEYNSPLHF. CDR3 sequence (DNA): TGTGCCAGCAAAAGAGTCCAGGGGGAATATAATTCACCCCTCCACTTT. The variable domain in full, with the rest retrieved from reference TRBV7-2 and TRBJ1-6, is GAGVSQSPSNKVTEKGKDVELRCDPISGHTALYWYRQSLGQGLEFLIYFQGNSAPDKSGLPSDRFSAERTGGSVSTLTIQRTQQEDSAVYLCASKRVQGEYNSPLHFGNGTRLTVT.

The chain links TRBV29-1 to TRBJ2-7; 11 bases align to TRBD2. The ends lost 3 bases at V and 1 base at J; junction bases unmatched: 2. Per germline, CDR1 SQVTM and CDR2 ANQGSEA. The CDR3 covers 14 residues. CDR3 DNA sequence: TGCAGCGTTGACACTAGCGGGGGTTCCTACGAGCAGTACTTC. Its translation is CSVDTSGGSYEQYF.

This chain's CDR3 is CASSYSRDRANDYYEQYF. CDR3 DNA sequence: TGTGCCAGCAGTTACTCGAGGGACAGGGCCAATGATTATTACGAGCAGTACTTC. This chain uses TRBV6-2 or TRBV6-3 with TRBJ2-7, with 9 bases identical to TRBD1. The CDR3 is made up of 18 amino acids. In germline, CDR1 is MNHEY, CDR2 SVGEGT. V was pared by 0 bases and J by 4 bases, with 13 bases of the junction left unmatched.

This clone was detected once. V gene TRBV6-5 combines with J gene TRBJ1-2; 7 bases are shared with TRBD1. The CDR3 has 15 amino acids. Trimming removed 2 bases from V and 4 bases from J; junction bases left unmatched: 7. Germline V gene data show CDR1 as MNHEY and CDR2 as SVGAGI. The CDR3 protein is CASSYAGGGLYGYTF. The DNA for the CDR3 is TGTGCCAGCAGTTACGCAGGGGGTGGACTCTATGGCTACACCTTC.